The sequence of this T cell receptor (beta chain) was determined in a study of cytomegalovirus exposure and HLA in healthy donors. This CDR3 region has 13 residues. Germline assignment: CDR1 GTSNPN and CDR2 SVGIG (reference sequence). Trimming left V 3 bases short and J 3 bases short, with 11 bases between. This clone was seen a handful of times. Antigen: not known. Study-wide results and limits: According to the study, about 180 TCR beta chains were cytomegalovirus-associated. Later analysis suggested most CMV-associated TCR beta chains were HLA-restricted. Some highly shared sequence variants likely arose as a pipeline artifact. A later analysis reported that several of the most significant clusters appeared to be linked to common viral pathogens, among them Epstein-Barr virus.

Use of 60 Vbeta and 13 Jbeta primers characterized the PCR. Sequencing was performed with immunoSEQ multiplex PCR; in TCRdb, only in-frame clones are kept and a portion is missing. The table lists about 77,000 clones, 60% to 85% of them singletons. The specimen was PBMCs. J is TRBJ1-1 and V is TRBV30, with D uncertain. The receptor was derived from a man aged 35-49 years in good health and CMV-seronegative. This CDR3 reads CAWRPDGDTEAFF. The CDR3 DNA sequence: TGTGCCTGGAGACCTGACGGAGACACTGAAGCTTTCTTT.